Listed below are T cell receptor beta chains from one sample, sequenced in a study of cytomegalovirus exposure and HLA in healthy donors. The protocol was immunoSEQ multiplex PCR, while the TCRdb copy is restricted to in-frame clones and leaves out a portion. Of about 56,000 clones listed, about 79% were seen once; the top ten hold approximately 1.5%. The sample consisted of PBMCs. These receptors originate from a man aged 40-49 years in good health and CMV-seronegative. CDR3s include the opening cysteine and the closing phenylalanine or tryptophan. The D gene is left open where the match is weak. Clone size is given for some rows only: seen once, a few or many times, or a class if the clone is expanded.

V gene: TRBV18
J gene: TRBJ1-1
clone size: once
D gene: TRBD1
CDR3 DNA: TGTGCCAGCTCACCGAGACAGGGGGCGGGAACTGAAGCTTTCTTT
CDR3 protein: CASSPRQGAGTEAFF

V gene: TRBV25-1
J gene: TRBJ1-1
clone size: -
D gene: -
CDR3 DNA: TGTGCCAGCAGTGACCAACGACAGGCCCTGGGGGCTTTCTTT
CDR3 protein: CASSDQRQALGAFF

V gene: TRBV6-1
J gene: TRBJ1-1
clone size: -
D gene: TRBD1
CDR3 DNA: TGTGCCAGCAAACACACGCCGGGACAGGGTTCAGCTTTCTTT
CDR3 protein: CASKHTPGQGSAFF

V gene: TRBV6-1
J gene: TRBJ2-3
clone size: few
D gene: TRBD2
CDR3 DNA: TGTGCCAGCAGTGAAGATTTAGCGGGGGCTAGCACAGATACGCAGTATTTT
CDR3 protein: CASSEDLAGASTDTQYF

V gene: TRBV6-1
J gene: TRBJ1-6
clone size: few
D gene: -
CDR3 DNA: TGTGCCAGCAGGCTAGACCGGAATTCACCCCTCCACTTT
CDR3 protein: CASRLDRNSPLHF

V gene: TRBV5-1
J gene: TRBJ2-2
clone size: -
D gene: -
CDR3 DNA: TGCGCCAGCAGCTTCCGGACCGGGGAGCTGTTTTTT
CDR3 protein: CASSFRTGELFF

V gene: TRBV30
J gene: TRBJ2-1
clone size: once
D gene: TRBD1
CDR3 DNA: TGTGCCTGGAGTCCCCGGACAGGGCGGCCGTTCTTC
CDR3 protein: CAWSPRTGRPFF

V gene: TRBV29-1
J gene: TRBJ2-3
clone size: once
D gene: TRBD1
CDR3 DNA: TGCAGCGTTGAAATAGGGGGCGCCATAGATACGCAGTATTTT
CDR3 protein: CSVEIGGAIDTQYF

V gene: TRBV5-4
J gene: TRBJ2-1
clone size: -
D gene: -
CDR3 DNA: TGTGCCAGCAGCTTGGTATCAGGGAGGAATGAGCAGTTCTTC
CDR3 protein: CASSLVSGRNEQFF

V gene: TRBV10-3
J gene: TRBJ1-4
clone size: few
D gene: TRBD1
CDR3 DNA: TGTGCCATCAGTGACCCGGGACAGGGAAGTGAAAAACTGTTTTTT
CDR3 protein: CAISDPGQGSEKLFF

V gene: TRBV18
J gene: TRBJ2-4
clone size: -
D gene: -
CDR3 DNA: TGTGCCAGCTCACGGGGGATTTGGGACTTCAACATTCAGTACTTC
CDR3 protein: CASSRGIWDFNIQYF

V gene: TRBV5-1
J gene: TRBJ1-1
clone size: -
D gene: TRBD1
CDR3 DNA: TGCGCCAGCAGCTTGGCCCGGGACAGGGGGCAAGGCACTGAAGCTTTCTTT
CDR3 protein: CASSLARDRGQGTEAFF

V gene: TRBV11-3
J gene: TRBJ2-7
clone size: once
D gene: -
CDR3 DNA: TGTGCCAGCAGCTCAATGGACAGCTCCTACGAGCAGTACTTC
CDR3 protein: CASSSMDSSYEQYF

V gene: TRBV28
J gene: TRBJ1-2
clone size: -
D gene: TRBD1
CDR3 DNA: TGTGCCAGCAGTTTAGGTGGCTTTGTAGACAGGGGAGCGTATGGCTACACCTTC
CDR3 protein: CASSLGGFVDRGAYGYTF

V gene: TRBV10-3
J gene: TRBJ1-4
clone size: -
D gene: TRBD1
CDR3 DNA: TGTGCCATCAGGGACCGGGACAGCCTTAATGAAAAACTGTTTTTT
CDR3 protein: CAIRDRDSLNEKLFF

V gene: TRBV6-1
J gene: TRBJ2-1
clone size: -
D gene: -
CDR3 DNA: TGTGCCAGCGCTAACCAGGGCAGGGCCTACAATGAGCAGTTCTTC
CDR3 protein: CASANQGRAYNEQFF

V gene: TRBV7-2
J gene: TRBJ1-2
clone size: -
D gene: TRBD1
CDR3 DNA: TGTGCCAGCAGAGATGACAGGGCGCGAGGCTACACCTTC
CDR3 protein: CASRDDRARGYTF

V gene: TRBV9
J gene: TRBJ1-1
clone size: -
D gene: -
CDR3 DNA: TGTGCCAGCAGCGTAGGGGTCGCGGAGACTGAAGCTTTCTTT
CDR3 protein: CASSVGVAETEAFF

V gene: TRBV4-2
J gene: TRBJ1-1
clone size: -
D gene: -
CDR3 DNA: TGTGCCAGCAGCCAAGCGGGGTACACTGAAGCTTTCTTT
CDR3 protein: CASSQAGYTEAFF

V gene: TRBV7-8
J gene: TRBJ1-2
clone size: -
D gene: -
CDR3 DNA: TGTGCCAGCAGCCCACGGGACACGGCTAACTATGGCTACACCTTC
CDR3 protein: CASSPRDTANYGYTF

V gene: TRBV5-1
J gene: TRBJ2-3
clone size: -
D gene: TRBD2
CDR3 DNA: TGCGCCAGCAGCTACGGACTAGCGGGGGGGCCGGTGGCAGATACGCAGTATTTT
CDR3 protein: CASSYGLAGGPVADTQYF

V gene: TRBV2
J gene: TRBJ1-1
clone size: few
D gene: -
CDR3 DNA: TGTGCCAGCAGCCGCGGGAGCACTGAAGCTTTCTTT
CDR3 protein: CASSRGSTEAFF

V gene: TRBV5-1
J gene: TRBJ2-1
clone size: -
D gene: TRBD1
CDR3 DNA: TGCGCCAGCAGCTTGGCCTGGGACAGGGTAGTCAATGAGCAGTTCTTC
CDR3 protein: CASSLAWDRVVNEQFF

V gene: TRBV7-2
J gene: TRBJ1-2
clone size: -
D gene: -
CDR3 DNA: TGTGCCAGCAGCTTTAACGGAAGACAGGCCCTTGGCTACACCTTC
CDR3 protein: CASSFNGRQALGYTF

V gene: TRBV30
J gene: TRBJ1-5
clone size: -
D gene: -
CDR3 DNA: TGTGCCTGGAGTGTACGTCGGGGTAGCAATCAGCCCCAGCATTTT
CDR3 protein: CAWSVRRGSNQPQHF

V gene: TRBV7-3
J gene: TRBJ2-3
clone size: -
D gene: TRBD2
CDR3 DNA: TGTGCCAGCAGCTTAAGACCTAGCGGGGGGTCTCGAGGCACAGATACGCAGTATTTT
CDR3 protein: CASSLRPSGGSRGTDTQYF

V gene: TRBV9
J gene: TRBJ2-1
clone size: few
D gene: -
CDR3 DNA: TGTGCCAGCAGCCCGGAGGGTGACATTTACAATGAGCAGTTCTTC
CDR3 protein: CASSPEGDIYNEQFF

V gene: TRBV10-3
J gene: TRBJ2-5
clone size: -
D gene: -
CDR3 DNA: TGTGCCATCAGTGAGGGGACAAAAGAGACCCAGTACTTC
CDR3 protein: CAISEGTKETQYF

V gene: TRBV5-4
J gene: TRBJ1-1
clone size: few
D gene: -
CDR3 DNA: TGTGCCAGCAGCCTCCGGACGGGGGAAGCTTTCTTT
CDR3 protein: CASSLRTGEAFF

V gene: TRBV7-2
J gene: TRBJ2-7
clone size: -
D gene: TRBD2
CDR3 DNA: TGTGCCAGCAGCTTAGCCAGCGGGGGACTCTACGAGCAGTACTTC
CDR3 protein: CASSLASGGLYEQYF

V gene: TRBV5-6
J gene: TRBJ2-4
clone size: few
D gene: -
CDR3 DNA: TGTGCCAGCAACGGAAAGAGAAGCGGGGCCAAAAACATTCAGTACTTC
CDR3 protein: CASNGKRSGAKNIQYF

V gene: TRBV5-4
J gene: TRBJ2-7
clone size: -
D gene: TRBD1
CDR3 DNA: TGTGCCAGCAGCTTACATGGACAGGCCTACGAGCAGTACTTC
CDR3 protein: CASSLHGQAYEQYF

V gene: TRBV6-5
J gene: TRBJ1-5
clone size: -
D gene: TRBD1
CDR3 DNA: TGTGCCAGCAGAGAAACAGGGGGCGGGGAGCCCCAGCATTTT
CDR3 protein: CASRETGGGEPQHF

V gene: TRBV7-9
J gene: TRBJ1-4
clone size: -
D gene: -
CDR3 DNA: TGTGCCAGCAGTTCAGACAACCCGGAAAAACTGTTTTTT
CDR3 protein: CASSSDNPEKLFF

V gene: TRBV6-1
J gene: TRBJ1-5
clone size: -
D gene: TRBD1
CDR3 DNA: TGTGCCAGCAGTGATGAAGTTGGACAGGGGTATCAGCCCCAGCATTTT
CDR3 protein: CASSDEVGQGYQPQHF

V gene: TRBV6-6
J gene: TRBJ1-6
clone size: few
D gene: TRBD1
CDR3 DNA: TGTGCCAGCAGTTACTCGGGACAGGGGGCCCAACCCCTCCACTTT
CDR3 protein: CASSYSGQGAQPLHF

V gene: TRBV9
J gene: TRBJ1-3
clone size: -
D gene: -
CDR3 DNA: TGTGCCAGCGGTAGCCCCTCTGGAAACACCATATATTTT
CDR3 protein: CASGSPSGNTIYF

V gene: TRBV5-4
J gene: TRBJ1-4
clone size: -
D gene: TRBD1
CDR3 DNA: TGTGCCAGCAGCTTGGCCTACGGGACAGGGAATGAAAAACTGTTTTTT
CDR3 protein: CASSLAYGTGNEKLFF

V gene: TRBV6-6
J gene: TRBJ1-1
clone size: -
D gene: -
CDR3 DNA: TGTGCCAGCAGTCCCCAGACAGTGAACACTGAAGCTTTCTTT
CDR3 protein: CASSPQTVNTEAFF

V gene: TRBV30
J gene: TRBJ2-3
clone size: -
D gene: TRBD2
CDR3 DNA: TGTGCCTTTCTGCGTGGGGGGGTACCCACAGATACGCAGTATTTT
CDR3 protein: CAFLRGGVPTDTQYF

V gene: TRBV30
J gene: TRBJ2-3
clone size: -
D gene: -
CDR3 DNA: TGTGCCTGGAACCAGGGAAGCACAGATACGCAGTATTTT
CDR3 protein: CAWNQGSTDTQYF

V gene: TRBV6-5
J gene: TRBJ2-5
clone size: -
D gene: -
CDR3 DNA: TGTGCCAGCAGCAGAGGGATTATCCAAGAGACCCAGTACTTC
CDR3 protein: CASSRGIIQETQYF

V gene: TRBV11-3
J gene: TRBJ2-5
clone size: -
D gene: -
CDR3 DNA: TGTGCCAGCAGCTTAAATCAGGGTATGAAAGAGACCCAGTACTTC
CDR3 protein: CASSLNQGMKETQYF

V gene: TRBV29-1
J gene: TRBJ2-1
clone size: -
D gene: TRBD2
CDR3 DNA: TGCAGCGTCGACTGGCGGGGGGGTACCAGCAATGAGCAGTTCTTC
CDR3 protein: CSVDWRGGTSNEQFF

V gene: TRBV7-8
J gene: TRBJ1-2
clone size: -
D gene: -
CDR3 DNA: TGTGCCAGCAGCGCTCGGACAGCTATCTATGGCTACACCTTC
CDR3 protein: CASSARTAIYGYTF

V gene: TRBV5-4
J gene: TRBJ2-3
clone size: -
D gene: TRBD2
CDR3 DNA: TGTGCCAGCAGTTCGGGGGGTCGGGTGGATACGCAGTATTTT
CDR3 protein: CASSSGGRVDTQYF

V gene: TRBV4-2
J gene: TRBJ1-2
clone size: -
D gene: TRBD1
CDR3 DNA: TGTGCCAGCAGCCAAGATGCGGGACAGAACTATGGCTACACCTTC
CDR3 protein: CASSQDAGQNYGYTF

V gene: TRBV6-6
J gene: TRBJ2-3
clone size: -
D gene: TRBD2
CDR3 DNA: TGTGCCAGCAGACTTGTAGCGGGGGCCCTTGATACGCAGTATTTT
CDR3 protein: CASRLVAGALDTQYF

V gene: TRBV9
J gene: TRBJ2-3
clone size: -
D gene: TRBD2
CDR3 DNA: TGTGCCAGCAGTTCTGGCGGGGGGGCTAAGGGTGGCACTAGCACAGATACGCAGTATTTT
CDR3 protein: CASSSGGGAKGGTSTDTQYF

V gene: TRBV4-1
J gene: TRBJ2-7
clone size: -
D gene: TRBD2
CDR3 DNA: TGCGCCAGCAGCCATCTAGCGGGGAAGACCTACGAGCAGTACTTC
CDR3 protein: CASSHLAGKTYEQYF

V gene: TRBV7-6
J gene: TRBJ1-6
clone size: -
D gene: -
CDR3 DNA: TGTGCCAGCAGCTCACAAATCGGGGGGATAAGTAGTAATTCACCCCTCCACTTT
CDR3 protein: CASSSQIGGISSNSPLHF

V gene: TRBV6-5
J gene: TRBJ2-5
clone size: -
D gene: TRBD1
CDR3 DNA: TGTGCCAGCAGGAACCGGGACAGAGAGACCCAGTACTTC
CDR3 protein: CASRNRDRETQYF